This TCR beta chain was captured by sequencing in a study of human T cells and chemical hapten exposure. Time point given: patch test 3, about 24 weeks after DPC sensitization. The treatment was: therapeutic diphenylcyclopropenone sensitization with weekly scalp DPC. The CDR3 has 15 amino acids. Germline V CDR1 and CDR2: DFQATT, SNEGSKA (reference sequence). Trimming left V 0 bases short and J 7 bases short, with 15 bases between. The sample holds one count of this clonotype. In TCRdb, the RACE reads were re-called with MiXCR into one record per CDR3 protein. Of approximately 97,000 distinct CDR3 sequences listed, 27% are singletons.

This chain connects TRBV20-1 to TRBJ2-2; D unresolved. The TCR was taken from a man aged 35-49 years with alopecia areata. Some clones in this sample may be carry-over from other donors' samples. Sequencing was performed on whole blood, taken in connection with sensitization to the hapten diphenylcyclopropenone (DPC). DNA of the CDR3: TGCAGTGCTAGAGACCAGAATCGAGTATGCGGGGAGCTGTTTTTT. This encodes CSARDQNRVCGELFF.